This T cell receptor (beta chain) appears in the sequencing data of a study of Graves' ophthalmopathy and Graves' hyperthyroidism. The CDR3 totals 14 residues. Trimming took 10 bases from V and 1 from J; bases not matched to a gene: 9. Beta-chain TCR CDR3 regions were amplified from RNA transcripts. HTBI primers were employed in first-round RT-PCR, then a second-round multiplex PCR followed. TCRdb fed the multiplex PCR reads into MiXCR, producing one record per CDR3 protein. Of about 400,000 distinct CDR3 sequences in the sample, 15% to 19% were seen once. Sequencing was done on a sample of peripheral blood. This receptor was identified in a woman under 30 with stable Graves' hyperthyroidism. V gene TRBV12-3 or TRBV12-4 combines with J gene TRBJ1-2; 7 bases agree with TRBD1. The CDR3 bases are TGTGCCACCTACTCGGGACAGCATAACTATGGCTACACCTTC. It yields the protein CATYSGQHNYGYTF.